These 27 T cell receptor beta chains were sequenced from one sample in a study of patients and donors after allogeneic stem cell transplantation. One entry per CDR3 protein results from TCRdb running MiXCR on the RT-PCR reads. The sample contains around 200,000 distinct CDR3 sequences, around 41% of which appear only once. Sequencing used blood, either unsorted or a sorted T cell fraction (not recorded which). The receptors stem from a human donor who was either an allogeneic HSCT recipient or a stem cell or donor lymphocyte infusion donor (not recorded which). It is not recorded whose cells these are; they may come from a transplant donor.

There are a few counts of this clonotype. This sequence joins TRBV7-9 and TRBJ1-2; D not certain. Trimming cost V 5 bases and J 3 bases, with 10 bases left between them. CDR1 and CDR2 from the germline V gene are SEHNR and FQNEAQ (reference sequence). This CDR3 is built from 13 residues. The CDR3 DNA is TGTGCCAGCAGCGAGAAGAGAGACTATGGCTACACCTTC. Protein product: CASSEKRDYGYTF.

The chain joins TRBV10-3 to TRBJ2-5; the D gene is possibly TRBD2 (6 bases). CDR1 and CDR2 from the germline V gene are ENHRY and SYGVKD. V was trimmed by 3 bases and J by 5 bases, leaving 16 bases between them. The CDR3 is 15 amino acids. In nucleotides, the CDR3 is TGTGCCATCAGTGACCCAGCGGGCCCACGGGAGACCCAGTACTTC. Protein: CAISDPAGPRETQYF.

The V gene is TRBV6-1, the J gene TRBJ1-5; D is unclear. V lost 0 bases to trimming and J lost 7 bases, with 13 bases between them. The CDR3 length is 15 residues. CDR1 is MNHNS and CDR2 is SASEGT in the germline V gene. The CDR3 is CASSEAGGLGQPQHF. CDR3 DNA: TGTGCCAGCAGTGAAGCTGGCGGGTTAGGGCAGCCCCAGCATTTT.

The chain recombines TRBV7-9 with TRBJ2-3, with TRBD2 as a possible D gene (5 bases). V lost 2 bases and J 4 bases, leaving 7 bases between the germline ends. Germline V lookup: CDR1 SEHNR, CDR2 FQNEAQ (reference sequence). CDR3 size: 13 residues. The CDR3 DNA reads TGTGCCAGCAGCTTATTGCGGGCAGATACGCAGTATTTT. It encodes CASSLLRADTQYF.

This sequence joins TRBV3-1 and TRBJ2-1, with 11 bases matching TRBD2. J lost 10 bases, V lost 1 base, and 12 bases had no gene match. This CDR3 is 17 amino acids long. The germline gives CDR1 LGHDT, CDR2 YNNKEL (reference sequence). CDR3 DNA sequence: TGTGCCAGCAGCCAAGTTGATAGCGGGGGGGCAATCGAGGAGCAGTTCTTC. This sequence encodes CASSQVDSGGAIEEQFF.

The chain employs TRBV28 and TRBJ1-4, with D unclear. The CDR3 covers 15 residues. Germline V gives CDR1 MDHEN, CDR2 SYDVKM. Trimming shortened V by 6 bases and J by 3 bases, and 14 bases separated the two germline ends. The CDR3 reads CASSLLRAPNEKLFF. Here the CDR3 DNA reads TGTGCCAGCAGCCTCCTCCGGGCTCCTAATGAAAAACTGTTTTTT.

The CDR3 coding sequence is TGTGCCAGCAGCTTAAGTGGGCCTACGCTGCGAGTTTTTTACAATGAGCAGTTCTTC. This encodes CASSLSGPTLRVFYNEQFF. The chain combines TRBV7-2 with TRBJ2-1; D is ambiguous. Germline CDR1 and CDR2: SGHTA and FQGNSA. The CDR3 consists of 19 residues. V was shortened by 2 bases and J by 4 bases, with 24 bases between the two germline ends. The full variable domain, with the rest looked up from reference TRBV7-2 and TRBJ2-1, is GAGVSQSPSNKVTEKGKDVELRCDPISGHTALYWYRQSLGQGLEFLIYFQGNSAPDKSGLPSDRFSAERTGGSVSTLTIQRTQQEDSAVYLCASSLSGPTLRVFYNEQFFGPGTRLTVL.

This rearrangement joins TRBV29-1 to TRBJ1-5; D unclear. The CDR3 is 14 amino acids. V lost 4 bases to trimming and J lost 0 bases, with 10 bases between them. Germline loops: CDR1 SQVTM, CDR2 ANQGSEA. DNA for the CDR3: TGCAGCGTTGTGAGCGGTGATAGCAATCAGCCCCAGCATTTT. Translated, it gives CSVVSGDSNQPQHF.

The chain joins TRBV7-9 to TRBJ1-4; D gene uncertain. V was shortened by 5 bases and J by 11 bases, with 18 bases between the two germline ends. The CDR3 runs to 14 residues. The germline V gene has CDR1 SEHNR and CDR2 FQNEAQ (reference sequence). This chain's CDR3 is CASSRPGRSEKLFF. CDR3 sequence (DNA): TGTGCCAGCAGCCGCCCGGGGAGAAGTGAGAAACTGTTTTTT.

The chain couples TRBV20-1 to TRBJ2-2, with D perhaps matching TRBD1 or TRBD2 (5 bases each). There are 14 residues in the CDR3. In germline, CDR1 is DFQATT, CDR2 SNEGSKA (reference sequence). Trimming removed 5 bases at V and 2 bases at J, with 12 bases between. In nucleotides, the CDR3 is TGCAGTGCTTACGAGAGGGGCAACACCGGGGAGCTGTTTTTT. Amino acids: CSAYERGNTGELFF.

The CDR3 bases are TGCGCCAGCAGCCACGGGACAGCGGATGGCTACACCTTC. Translating gives CASSHGTADGYTF. The rearrangement uses TRBV4-3 and TRBJ1-2; 7 bases line up with TRBD1. J gave up 6 bases and V 3 bases, and 4 bases lay outside the gene matches. The CDR3 extends over 13 amino acids. Germline V gene sequence: CDR1 LGHNA, CDR2 YSLEER.

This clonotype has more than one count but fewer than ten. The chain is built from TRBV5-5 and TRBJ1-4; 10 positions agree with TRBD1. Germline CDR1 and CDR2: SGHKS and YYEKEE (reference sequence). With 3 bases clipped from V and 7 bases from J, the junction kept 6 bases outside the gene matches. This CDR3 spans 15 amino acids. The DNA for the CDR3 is TGTGCCAGCAGCTCCCCGGGACAGGGGAGTGAAAAACTGTTTTTT. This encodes CASSSPGQGSEKLFF.

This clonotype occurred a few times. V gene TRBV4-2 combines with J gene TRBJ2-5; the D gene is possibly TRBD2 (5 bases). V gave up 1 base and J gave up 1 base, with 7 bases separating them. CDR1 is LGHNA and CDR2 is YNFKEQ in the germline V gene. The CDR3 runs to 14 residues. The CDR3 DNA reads TGTGCCAGCAGCCAAGGAGGGATCCAAGAGACCCAGTACTTC. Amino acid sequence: CASSQGGIQETQYF.

The CDR3: CSARDGHQPQHF. The CDR3 DNA is TGCAGTGCTAGAGATGGCCATCAGCCCCAGCATTTT. The V and J genes are TRBV20-1 and TRBJ1-5; D is undetermined. Germline CDR1 reads DFQATT; CDR2 reads SNEGSKA (reference sequence). Trimming shortened V by 0 bases and J by 5 bases, and 5 bases separated the two germline ends. This CDR3 has 12 residues.

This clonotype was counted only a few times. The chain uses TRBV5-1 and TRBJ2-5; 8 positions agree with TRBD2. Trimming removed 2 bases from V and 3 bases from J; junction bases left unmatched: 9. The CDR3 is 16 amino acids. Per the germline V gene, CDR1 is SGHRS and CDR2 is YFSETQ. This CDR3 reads CASSFRLPGGEETQYF. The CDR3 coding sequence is TGCGCCAGCAGCTTTCGTTTACCCGGGGGGGAAGAGACCCAGTACTTC.

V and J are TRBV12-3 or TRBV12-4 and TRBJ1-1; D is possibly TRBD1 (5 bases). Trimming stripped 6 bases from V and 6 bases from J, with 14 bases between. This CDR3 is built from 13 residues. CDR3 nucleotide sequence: TGTGCCAGCAGCATTTTTTGGGGGGCTGAAGCTTTCTTT. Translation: CASSIFWGAEAFF.

DNA for the CDR3: TGCGCCAGCAGCCCCACAGGGGGCGGAACGTACGAGCAGTACTTC. Protein: CASSPTGGGTYEQYF. This sequence joins TRBV5-1 and TRBJ2-7, with 9 bases fitting TRBD1. V was clipped by 4 bases and J by 4 bases; unmatched bases: 9. The germline gives CDR1 SGHRS, CDR2 YFSETQ. The CDR3 runs 15 residues.

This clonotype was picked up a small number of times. As DNA, the CDR3 is TGTGCCACTAGAGAGGGGGCGAATCAGCCCCAGCATTTT. Protein product: CATREGANQPQHF. V usage is TRBV24-1 and J usage is TRBJ1-5, with 7 bases that match TRBD1. V lost 10 bases and J lost 4; bases outside the gene matches: 6. Germline-derived CDR1 and CDR2 are KGHDR and SFDVKD. CDR3 length equals 13 residues.

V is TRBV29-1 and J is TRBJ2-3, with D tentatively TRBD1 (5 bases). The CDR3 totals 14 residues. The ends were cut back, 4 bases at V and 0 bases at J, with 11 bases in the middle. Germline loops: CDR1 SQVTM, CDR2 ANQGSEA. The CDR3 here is CSVGSGYSTDTQYF. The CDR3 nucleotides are TGCAGCGTTGGTTCAGGGTATAGCACAGATACGCAGTATTTT.

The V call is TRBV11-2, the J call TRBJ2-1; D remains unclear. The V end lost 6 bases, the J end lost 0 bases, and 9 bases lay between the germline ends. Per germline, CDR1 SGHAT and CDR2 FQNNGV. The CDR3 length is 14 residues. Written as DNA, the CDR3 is TGTGCCAGCAGGACCGCTAGCTCCTACAATGAGCAGTTCTTC. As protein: CASRTASSYNEQFF.

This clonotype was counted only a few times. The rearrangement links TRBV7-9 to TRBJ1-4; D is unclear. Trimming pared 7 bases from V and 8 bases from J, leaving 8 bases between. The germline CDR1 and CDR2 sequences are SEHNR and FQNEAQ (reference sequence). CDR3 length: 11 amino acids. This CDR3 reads CASTLGEKLFF. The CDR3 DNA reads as TGTGCCAGCACCCTCGGAGAAAAACTGTTTTTT.

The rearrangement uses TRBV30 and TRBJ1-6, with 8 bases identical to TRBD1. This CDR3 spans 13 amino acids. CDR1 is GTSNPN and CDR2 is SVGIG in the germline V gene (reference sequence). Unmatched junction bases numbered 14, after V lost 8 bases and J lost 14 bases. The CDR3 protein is CARRFQGATALHF. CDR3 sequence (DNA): TGTGCCAGAAGGTTTCAGGGGGCAACGGCCCTCCACTTT.

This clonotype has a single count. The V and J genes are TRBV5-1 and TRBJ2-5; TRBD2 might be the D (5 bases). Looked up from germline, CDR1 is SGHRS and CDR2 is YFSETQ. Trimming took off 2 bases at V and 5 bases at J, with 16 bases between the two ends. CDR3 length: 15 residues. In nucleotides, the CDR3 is TGCGCCAGCAGCTTCGACATAGGCCGGAGGGAGACCCAGTACTTC. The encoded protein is CASSFDIGRRETQYF.

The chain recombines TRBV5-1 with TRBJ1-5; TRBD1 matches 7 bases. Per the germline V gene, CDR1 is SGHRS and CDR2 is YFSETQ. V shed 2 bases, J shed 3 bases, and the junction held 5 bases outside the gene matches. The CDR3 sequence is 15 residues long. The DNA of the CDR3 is TGCGCCAGCAGCTTAACAGGGGCCCACAATCAGCCCCAGCATTTT. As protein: CASSLTGAHNQPQHF. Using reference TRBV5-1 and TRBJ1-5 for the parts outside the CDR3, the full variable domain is KAGVTQTPRYLIKTRGQQVTLSCSPISGHRSVSWYQQTPGQGLQFLFEYFSETQRNKGNFPGRFSGRQFSNSRSEMNVSTLELGDSALYLCASSLTGAHNQPQHFGDGTRLSIL.

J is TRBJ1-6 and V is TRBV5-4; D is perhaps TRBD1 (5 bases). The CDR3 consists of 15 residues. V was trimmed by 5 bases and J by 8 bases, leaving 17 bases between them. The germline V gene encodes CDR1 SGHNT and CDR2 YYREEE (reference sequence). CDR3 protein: CASRRGGGWDSPLHF. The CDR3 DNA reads TGTGCCAGCAGGCGGGGCGGAGGATGGGATTCACCCCTCCACTTT.

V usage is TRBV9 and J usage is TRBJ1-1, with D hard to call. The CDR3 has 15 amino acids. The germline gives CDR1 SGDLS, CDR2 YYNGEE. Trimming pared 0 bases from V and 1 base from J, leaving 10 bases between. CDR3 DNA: TGTGCCAGCAGCGTAGGGGCCGGCGCGAACACTGAAGCTTTCTTT. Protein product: CASSVGAGANTEAFF.

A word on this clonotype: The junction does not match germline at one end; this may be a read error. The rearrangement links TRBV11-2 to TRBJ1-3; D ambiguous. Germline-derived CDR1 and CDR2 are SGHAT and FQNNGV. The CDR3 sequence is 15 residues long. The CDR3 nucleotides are TGTGCCAGCAGCTTAGGGGGATACTCTGGAATCACCATATATTTT. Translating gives CASSLGGYSGITIYF.